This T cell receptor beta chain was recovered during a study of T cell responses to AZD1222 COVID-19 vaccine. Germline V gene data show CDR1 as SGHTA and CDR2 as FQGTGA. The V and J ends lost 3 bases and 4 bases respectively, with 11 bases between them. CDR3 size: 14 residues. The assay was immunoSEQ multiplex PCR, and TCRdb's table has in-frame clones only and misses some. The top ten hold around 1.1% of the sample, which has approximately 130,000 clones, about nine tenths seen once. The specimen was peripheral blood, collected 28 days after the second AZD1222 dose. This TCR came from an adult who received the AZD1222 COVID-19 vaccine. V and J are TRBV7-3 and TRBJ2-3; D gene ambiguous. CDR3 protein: CASSLGSGPDTQYF. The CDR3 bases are TGTGCCAGCAGCTTGGGGTCCGGGCCAGATACGCAGTATTTT.